These T cell receptor beta chains were read from a single sample in a study of T cell responses to AZD1222 COVID-19 vaccine. Some clones are missing from TCRdb's copy, which holds only in-frame ones; the method was immunoSEQ multiplex PCR. The profile shows about 130,000 clones, over 75% of them singletons. This sample comprised peripheral blood, obtained on day 0 of AZD1222 vaccination. These TCRs come from an adult in good health. Each CDR3 is given without its conserved first and last residue. Some rows mark clone size as missing; the rest say once, few, many or name a class of expanded clone.

V	size	CDR3
TRBV29-1	.	SVEGSYEQY
TRBV7-9	few	ASSPDQGLQPQH
TRBV5-1	.	ASGPGPNTEAF
TRBV7-2	once	ASSRADKLFYEQY
TRBV25-1	few	ASSLGVVNEQF
TRBV10-3	.	AIGGGGYT
TRBV5-1	.	ASSFTSGASQETQY
TRBV10-3	.	AIRPGQENSPLH
TRBV7-7	.	ASSSRGADTQY
TRBV19	.	ASLIQAVAGPNTEAF
TRBV28	once	ASRTGDSRSYEQY
TRBV5-1	.	ASSRGTSGGSTDTQY
TRBV9	.	ASSVASRGAYNEQF
TRBV4-3	.	ASSQEVWASGGDTDTQY
TRBV15	.	ATSRDDGYSPLH
TRBV7-2	.	ASSPAGASSEKLF
TRBV19	.	ASSRQGTAEAF
TRBV6-1	.	ASSELVKGRRLNYGYT
TRBV30	.	AWPDMGGHCNEQF
TRBV6-6	.	ASIWDRDRELF
TRBV10-1	.	ASRPTGHSNQPQH
TRBV18	.	ASSPQAGGNEQF
TRBV21-1	.	ASSKNGSRESWGNTEAF
TRBV27	.	ASRRGTLDTGELF
TRBV28	.	ASSTDRFYEQY
TRBV4-3	.	ASSQDLTGLGDTQY
TRBV19	.	ASSSRTGVQPQH
TRBV5-4	once	ATQEGGVSYEQY
TRBV19	.	ASSDRRTGDGYT
TRBV15	.	ATSRDRLDTQY
TRBV27	few	ASSLVGGTEQY
TRBV9	.	ASSPRTGNTEAF
TRBV28	.	ASSLLSGGGQETQY
TRBV13	.	ASSFPGDEQF
TRBV7-8	once	ASSPQGTEAF
TRBV27	.	ASSPRPRGNSEKLF
TRBV7-9	.	ASRPFPVRRGAVTDTQY
TRBV28	.	ASRRWTGGNQPQH